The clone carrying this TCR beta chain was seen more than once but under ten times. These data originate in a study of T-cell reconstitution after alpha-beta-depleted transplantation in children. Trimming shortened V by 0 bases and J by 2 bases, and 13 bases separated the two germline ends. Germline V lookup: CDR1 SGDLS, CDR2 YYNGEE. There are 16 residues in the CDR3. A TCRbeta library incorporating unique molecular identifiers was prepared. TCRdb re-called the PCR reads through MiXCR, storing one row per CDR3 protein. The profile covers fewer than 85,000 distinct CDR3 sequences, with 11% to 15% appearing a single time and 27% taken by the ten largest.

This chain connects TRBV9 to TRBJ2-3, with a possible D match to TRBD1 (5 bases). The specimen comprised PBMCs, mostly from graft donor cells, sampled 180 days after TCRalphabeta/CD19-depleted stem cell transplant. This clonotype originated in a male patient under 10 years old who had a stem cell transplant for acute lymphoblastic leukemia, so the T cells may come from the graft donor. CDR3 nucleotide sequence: TGTGCCAGCAGCGTAGGGAAGGTGGGGCCCACAGATACGCAGTATTTT. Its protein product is CASSVGKVGPTDTQYF.